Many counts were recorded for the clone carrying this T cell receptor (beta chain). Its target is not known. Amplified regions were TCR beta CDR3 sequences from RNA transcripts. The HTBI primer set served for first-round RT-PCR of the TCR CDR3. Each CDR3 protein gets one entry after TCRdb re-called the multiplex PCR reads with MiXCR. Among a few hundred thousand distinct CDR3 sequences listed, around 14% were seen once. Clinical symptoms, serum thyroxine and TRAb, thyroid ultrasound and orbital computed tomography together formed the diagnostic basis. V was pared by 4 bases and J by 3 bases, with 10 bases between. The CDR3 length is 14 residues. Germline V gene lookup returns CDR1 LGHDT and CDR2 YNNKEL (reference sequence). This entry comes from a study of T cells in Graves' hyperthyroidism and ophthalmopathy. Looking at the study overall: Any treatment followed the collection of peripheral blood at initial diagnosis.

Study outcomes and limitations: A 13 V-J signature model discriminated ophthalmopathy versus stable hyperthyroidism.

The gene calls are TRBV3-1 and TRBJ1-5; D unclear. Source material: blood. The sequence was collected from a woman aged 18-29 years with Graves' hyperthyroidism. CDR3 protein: CASSLGRSNQPQHF. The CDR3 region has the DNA TGTGCCAGCAGCCTAGGACGGTCCAATCAGCCCCAGCATTTT.